One sample yielded the 2 T cell receptor beta chains listed below, sequenced in a study of T cell repertoires in cytomegalovirus infection. TCRdb re-called the reads with MiXCR, one entry per CDR3 protein. Of 450,000 to 600,000 distinct CDR3 sequences detected, around 11% appear once; the ten largest clones hold 10%. Sequenced input: PBMCs. The receptors shown here come from a human donor in good health (CMV status not recorded). Some clones in this sample may be carry-over from other donors' samples.

Many counts were recorded for this clonotype. This rearrangement joins TRBV7-2 to TRBJ2-1, with D tentatively TRBD1 (6 bases). This CDR3 has 13 residues. CDR1 SGHTA and CDR2 FQGNSA come from the germline V gene. With 5 bases removed from V and 9 bases from J, the gap between germline ends came to 14 bases. CDR3 nucleotide sequence: TGTGCCAGCAGCCCAACAGGGAGCGGTGAGCAGTTCTTC. This codes for CASSPTGSGEQFF.

This clonotype came up many times. The J gene is TRBJ1-2, the V gene TRBV7-2; D unresolved. This CDR3 is 13 amino acids long. Germline V gene lookup returns CDR1 SGHTA and CDR2 FQGNSA. V lost 0 bases and J lost 4, with 6 bases in between. The DNA of the CDR3 is TGTGCCAGCAGCTTAGCGCCTGCCTATGGCTACACCTTC. Protein product: CASSLAPAYGYTF.